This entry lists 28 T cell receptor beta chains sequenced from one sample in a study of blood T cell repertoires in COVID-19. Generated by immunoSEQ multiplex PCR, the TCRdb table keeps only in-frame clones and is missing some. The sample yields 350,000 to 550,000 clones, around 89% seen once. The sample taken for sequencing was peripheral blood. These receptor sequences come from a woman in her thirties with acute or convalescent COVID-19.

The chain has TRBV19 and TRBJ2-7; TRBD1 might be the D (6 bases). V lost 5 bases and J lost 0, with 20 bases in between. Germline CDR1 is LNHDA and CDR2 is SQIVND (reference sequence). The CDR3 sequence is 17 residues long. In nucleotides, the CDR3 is TGTGCCAGTAGTTTGGTTGTTGTAAGGGGGAGCTCCTACGAGCAGTACTTC. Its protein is CASSLVVVRGSSYEQYF.

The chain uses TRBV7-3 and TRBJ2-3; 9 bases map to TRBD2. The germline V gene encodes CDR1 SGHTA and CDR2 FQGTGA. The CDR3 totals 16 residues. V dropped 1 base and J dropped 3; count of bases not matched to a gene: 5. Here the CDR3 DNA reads TGTGCCAGCAGCTTAAGTCGGCTAGCGGGGACAGATACGCAGTATTTT. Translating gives CASSLSRLAGTDTQYF. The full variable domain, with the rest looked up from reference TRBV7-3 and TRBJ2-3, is GAGVSQTPSNKVTEKGKYVELRCDPISGHTALYWYRQSLGQGPEFLIYFQGTGAADDSGLPNDRFFAVRPEGSVSTLKIQRTERGDSAVYLCASSLSRLAGTDTQYFGPGTRLTVL.

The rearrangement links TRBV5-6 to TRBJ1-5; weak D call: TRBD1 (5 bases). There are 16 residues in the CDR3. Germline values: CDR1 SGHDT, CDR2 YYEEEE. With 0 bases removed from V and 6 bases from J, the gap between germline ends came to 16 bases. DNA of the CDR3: TGTGCCAGCAGCTTGGCCGGGAGAAGGGGCCTTCAGCCCCAGCATTTT. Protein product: CASSLAGRRGLQPQHF.

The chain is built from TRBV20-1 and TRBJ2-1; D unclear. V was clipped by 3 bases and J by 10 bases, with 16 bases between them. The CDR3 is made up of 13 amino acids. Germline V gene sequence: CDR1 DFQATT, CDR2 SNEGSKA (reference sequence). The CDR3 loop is CSASSILGREQFF. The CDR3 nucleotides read TGCAGTGCTAGTTCCATTCTCGGTCGGGAGCAGTTCTTC.

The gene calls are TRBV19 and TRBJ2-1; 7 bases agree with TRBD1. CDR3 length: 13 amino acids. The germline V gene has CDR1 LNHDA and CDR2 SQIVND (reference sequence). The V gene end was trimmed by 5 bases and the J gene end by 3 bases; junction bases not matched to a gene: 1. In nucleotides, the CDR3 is TGTGCCAGTAGTCAGGGGGTCTACAATGAGCAGTTCTTC. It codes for CASSQGVYNEQFF.

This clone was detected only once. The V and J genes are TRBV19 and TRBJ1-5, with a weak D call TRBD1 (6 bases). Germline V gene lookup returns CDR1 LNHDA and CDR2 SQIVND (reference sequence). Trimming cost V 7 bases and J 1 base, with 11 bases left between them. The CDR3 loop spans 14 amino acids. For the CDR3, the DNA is TGTGCCAGTAAGGGGGTCGGAAGCAATCAGCCCCAGCATTTT. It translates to CASKGVGSNQPQHF.

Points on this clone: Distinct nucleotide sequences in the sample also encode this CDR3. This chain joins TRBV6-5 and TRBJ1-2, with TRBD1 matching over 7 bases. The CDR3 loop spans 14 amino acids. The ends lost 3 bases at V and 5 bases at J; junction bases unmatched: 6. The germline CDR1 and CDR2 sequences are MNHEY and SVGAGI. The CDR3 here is CASSYSRGPYGYTF. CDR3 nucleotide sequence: TGTGCCAGCAGTTATAGTAGGGGGCCGTATGGCTACACCTTC.

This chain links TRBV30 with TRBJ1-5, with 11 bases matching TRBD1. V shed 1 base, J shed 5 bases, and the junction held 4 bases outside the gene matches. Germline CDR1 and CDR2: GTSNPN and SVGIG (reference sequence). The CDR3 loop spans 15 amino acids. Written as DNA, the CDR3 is TGTGCCTGGAGTGGAGGACAGGGGGCAGATCAGCCCCAGCATTTT. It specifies CAWSGGQGADQPQHF.

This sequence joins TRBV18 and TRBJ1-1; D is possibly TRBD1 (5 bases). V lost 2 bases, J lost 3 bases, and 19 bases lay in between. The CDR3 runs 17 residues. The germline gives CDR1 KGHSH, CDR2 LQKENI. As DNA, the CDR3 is TGTGCCAGCTCACCATACCAGGGTGGTATCTCGGACACTGAAGCTTTCTTT. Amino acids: CASSPYQGGISDTEAFF.

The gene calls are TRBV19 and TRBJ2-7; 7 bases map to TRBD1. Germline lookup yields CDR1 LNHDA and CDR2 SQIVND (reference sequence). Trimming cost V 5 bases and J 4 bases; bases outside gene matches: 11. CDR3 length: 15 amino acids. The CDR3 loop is CASSLTTGQQYEQYF. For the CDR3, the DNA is TGTGCCAGTAGTCTGACCACGGGACAGCAATACGAGCAGTACTTC.

In DNA, the CDR3 is TGTGCCAGCACGGGACAGGATTATGGCTACACCTTC. Residues: CASTGQDYGYTF. The chain joins TRBV28 to TRBJ1-2; 8 bases are shared with TRBD1. Germline V gene data show CDR1 as MDHEN and CDR2 as SYDVKM. The CDR3 runs to 12 residues. The ends lost 7 bases at V and 5 bases at J; junction bases unmatched: 3.

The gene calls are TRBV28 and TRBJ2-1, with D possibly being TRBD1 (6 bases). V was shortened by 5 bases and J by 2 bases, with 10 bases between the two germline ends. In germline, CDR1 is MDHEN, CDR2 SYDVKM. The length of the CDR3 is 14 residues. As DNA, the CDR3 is TGTGCCAGCAGTACGCAGGGGACCTACAATGAGCAGTTCTTC. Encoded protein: CASSTQGTYNEQFF.

The CDR3 nucleotides are TGTGCCAGCAGCTCCCCCGCCAGGCTAGCGGGTAGCTCCTACAATGAGCAGTTCTTC. The encoded protein is CASSSPARLAGSSYNEQFF. J is TRBJ2-1 and V is TRBV5-4; 8 nucleotides agree with TRBD2. After removal of 3 bases from V and 0 bases from J, the junction contained 14 bases not matched to a gene. Germline V lookup: CDR1 SGHNT, CDR2 YYREEE (reference sequence). This CDR3 is built from 19 residues. The full variable domain, with the rest looked up from reference TRBV5-4 and TRBJ2-1, is ETGVTQSPTHLIKTRGQQVTLRCSSQSGHNTVSWYQQALGQGPQFIFQYYREEENGRGNFPPRFSGLQFPNYSSELNVNALELDDSALYLCASSSPARLAGSSYNEQFFGPGTRLTVL.

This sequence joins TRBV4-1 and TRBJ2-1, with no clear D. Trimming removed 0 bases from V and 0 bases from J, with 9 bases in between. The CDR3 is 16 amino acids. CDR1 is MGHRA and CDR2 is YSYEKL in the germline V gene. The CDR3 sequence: CASSQDLPSSYNEQFF. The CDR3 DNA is TGCGCCAGCAGCCAAGATTTGCCTAGCTCCTACAATGAGCAGTTCTTC.

The CDR3 nucleotides read TGCGCCAGCAGCTTGCTAGCGGAAGATACGCAGTATTTT. It is translated as CASSLLAEDTQYF. This rearrangement joins TRBV5-1 to TRBJ2-3, with 7 bases that match TRBD2. CDR1 and CDR2 (germline): SGHRS, YFSETQ. The CDR3 sequence is 13 residues long. With 1 base clipped from V and 5 bases from J, the junction kept 1 base outside the gene matches.

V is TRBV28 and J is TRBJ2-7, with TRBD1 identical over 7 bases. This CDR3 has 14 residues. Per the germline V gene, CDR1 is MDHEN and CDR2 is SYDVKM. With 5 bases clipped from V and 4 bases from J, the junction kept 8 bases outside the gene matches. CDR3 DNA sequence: TGTGCCAGCAGTCGGACAGGACCCTTGTACGAGCAGTACTTC. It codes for CASSRTGPLYEQYF.

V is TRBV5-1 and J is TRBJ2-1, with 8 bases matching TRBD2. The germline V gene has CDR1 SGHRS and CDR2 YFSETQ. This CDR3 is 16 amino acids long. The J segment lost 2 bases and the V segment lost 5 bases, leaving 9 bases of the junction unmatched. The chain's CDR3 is CASSYIAGSTYNEQFF. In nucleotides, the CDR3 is TGCGCCAGCAGTTATATAGCGGGGTCTACCTACAATGAGCAGTTCTTC.

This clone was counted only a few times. The CDR3 sequence is CASSLGTGSVAQPQHF. DNA of the CDR3: TGTGCCAGCAGCTTGGGGACAGGGTCGGTGGCGCAGCCCCAGCATTTT. The chain joins TRBV5-6 to TRBJ1-5, with 8 bases that match TRBD1. The J segment lost 7 bases and the V segment lost 0 bases, leaving 9 bases of the junction unmatched. The CDR3 has 16 amino acids. Germline V gene data show CDR1 as SGHDT and CDR2 as YYEEEE.

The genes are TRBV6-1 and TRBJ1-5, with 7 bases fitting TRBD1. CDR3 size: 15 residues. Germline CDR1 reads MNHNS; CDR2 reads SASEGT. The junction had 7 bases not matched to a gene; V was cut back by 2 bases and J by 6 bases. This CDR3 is CASSERQGEGQPQHF. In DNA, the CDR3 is TGTGCCAGCAGTGAAAGACAGGGCGAGGGTCAGCCCCAGCATTTT.

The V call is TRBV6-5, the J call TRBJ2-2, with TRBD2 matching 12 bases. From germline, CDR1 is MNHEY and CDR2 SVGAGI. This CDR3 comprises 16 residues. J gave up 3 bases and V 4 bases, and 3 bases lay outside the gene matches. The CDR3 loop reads CASSSLAGGHTGELFF. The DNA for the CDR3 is TGTGCCAGCAGTTCTCTAGCGGGGGGGCACACCGGGGAGCTGTTTTTT.

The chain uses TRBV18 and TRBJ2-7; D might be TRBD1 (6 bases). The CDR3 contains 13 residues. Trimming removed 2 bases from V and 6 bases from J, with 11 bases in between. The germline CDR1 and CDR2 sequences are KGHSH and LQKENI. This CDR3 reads CASSPIQGREQYF. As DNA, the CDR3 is TGTGCCAGCTCACCAATACAGGGACGCGAGCAGTACTTC.

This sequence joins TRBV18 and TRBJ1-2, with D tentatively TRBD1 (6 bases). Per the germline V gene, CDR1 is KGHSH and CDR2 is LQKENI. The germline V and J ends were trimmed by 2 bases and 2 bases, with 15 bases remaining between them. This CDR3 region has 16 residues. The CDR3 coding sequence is TGTGCCAGCTCACCAGAAGAGACAGGAGCAAACTATGGCTACACCTTC. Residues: CASSPEETGANYGYTF.

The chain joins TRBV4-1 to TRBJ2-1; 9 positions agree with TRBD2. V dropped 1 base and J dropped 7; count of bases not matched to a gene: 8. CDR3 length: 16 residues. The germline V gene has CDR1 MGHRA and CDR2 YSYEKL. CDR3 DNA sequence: TGCGCCAGCAGCCAAGGCCTGCGGGGGGGCTTAAATGAGCAGTTCTTC. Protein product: CASSQGLRGGLNEQFF.

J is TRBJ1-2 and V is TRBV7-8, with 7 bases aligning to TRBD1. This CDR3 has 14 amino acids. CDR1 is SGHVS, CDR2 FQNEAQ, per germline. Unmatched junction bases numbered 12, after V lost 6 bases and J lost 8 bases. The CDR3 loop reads CASSLRTGTEGYTF. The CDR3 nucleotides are TGTGCCAGCAGTTTAAGAACCGGGACAGAAGGCTACACCTTC.

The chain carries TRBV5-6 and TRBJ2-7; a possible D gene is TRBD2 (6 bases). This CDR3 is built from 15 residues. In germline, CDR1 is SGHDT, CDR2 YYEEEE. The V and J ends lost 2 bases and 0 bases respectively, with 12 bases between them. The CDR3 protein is CASSFLGGNSYEQYF. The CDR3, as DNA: TGTGCCAGCAGCTTCCTCGGGGGAAACTCCTACGAGCAGTACTTC.

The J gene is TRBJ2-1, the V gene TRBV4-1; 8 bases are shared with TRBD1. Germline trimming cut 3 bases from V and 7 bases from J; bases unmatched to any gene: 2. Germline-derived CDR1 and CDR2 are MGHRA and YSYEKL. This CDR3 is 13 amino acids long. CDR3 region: CASSHQGANEQFF. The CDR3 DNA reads TGCGCCAGCAGCCATCAGGGGGCAAATGAGCAGTTCTTC.

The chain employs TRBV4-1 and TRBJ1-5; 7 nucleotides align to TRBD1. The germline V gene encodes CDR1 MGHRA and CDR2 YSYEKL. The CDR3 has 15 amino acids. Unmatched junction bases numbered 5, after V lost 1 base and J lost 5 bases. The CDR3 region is CASSQGDRFDQPQHF. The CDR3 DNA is TGCGCCAGCAGCCAAGGGGACAGATTTGATCAGCCCCAGCATTTT.

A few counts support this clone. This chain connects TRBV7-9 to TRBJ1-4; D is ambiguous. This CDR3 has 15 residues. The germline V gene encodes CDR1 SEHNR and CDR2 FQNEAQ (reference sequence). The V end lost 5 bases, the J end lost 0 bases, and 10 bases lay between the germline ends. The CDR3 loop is CASSPRGPTNEKLFF. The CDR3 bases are TGTGCCAGCAGCCCTCGGGGTCCAACTAATGAAAAACTGTTTTTT. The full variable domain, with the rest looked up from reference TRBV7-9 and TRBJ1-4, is DTGVSQNPRHKITKRGQNVTFRCDPISEHNRLYWYRQTLGQGPEFLTYFQNEAQLEKSRLLSDRFSAERPKGSFSTLEIQRTEQGDSAMYLCASSPRGPTNEKLFFGSGTQLSVL.